The 30 T cell receptor beta chains in this list originate from one sample, sequenced in a study of cytomegalovirus exposure and HLA in healthy donors (dated by TCRdb to the late 2010s). Libraries came from the immunoSEQ multiplex PCR assay. The multiplex PCR relied on a mix of 60 forward primers for TCR Vbeta segments and 13 reverse primers for TCR Jbeta segments. Here the immuneACCESS table is served through TCRdb, limited to in-frame sequences with V and J called. Missing clones are a known gap in these copies; in checked studies unresolved V genes cover under half, and the rest lacks a known reason. For this sample there are about 210,000 clones; about 83% appear just once. The ten largest make up 10% of the sample. Sequencing used PBMCs. The receptors come from a woman between 45 and 60 years old in good health and CMV-seropositive.

This rearrangement joins TRBV30 to TRBJ1-5; D not certain. V dropped 0 bases and J dropped 2 bases, with 8 bases sitting between them. CDR3 size: 14 residues. Germline loops: CDR1 GTSNPN, CDR2 SVGIG (reference sequence). As DNA, the CDR3 is TGTGCCTGGAGTGTGAGGGAGGGCAATCAGCCCCAGCATTTT. Its translation is CAWSVREGNQPQHF.

This chain connects TRBV2 to TRBJ2-5; D ambiguous. The CDR3 totals 12 residues. Germline V CDR1 and CDR2: SNHLY, FYNNEI. Trimming removed 2 bases from V and 5 bases from J, with 6 bases in between. The chain's CDR3 is CASSEMRETQYF. DNA of the CDR3: TGTGCCAGCAGTGAAATGCGGGAGACCCAGTACTTC.

The chain carries TRBV19 and TRBJ1-2; 8 nucleotides agree with TRBD1. Germline V lookup: CDR1 LNHDA, CDR2 SQIVND (reference sequence). With V trimmed by 4 bases and J by 1 base, 5 bases remained unmatched. This CDR3 spans 15 amino acids. The CDR3 is CASSTGTGNNYGYTF. The CDR3 DNA follows: TGTGCCAGTAGTACCGGGACAGGAAATAACTATGGCTACACCTTC.

The V gene is TRBV6-5, the J gene TRBJ1-1, with a tentative D call TRBD1 (6 bases). There are 13 residues in the CDR3. In germline, CDR1 is MNHEY, CDR2 SVGAGI. Trimming pared 7 bases from V and 3 bases from J, leaving 12 bases between. The CDR3 sequence: CASKLYRDTEAFF. The CDR3, as DNA: TGTGCCAGCAAACTTTACAGGGACACTGAAGCTTTCTTT.

Only one count was recorded for this clone. CDR3 amino acids: CASSISPATGFTEAFF. The CDR3, as DNA: TGTGCCAGTAGTATATCTCCCGCGACAGGGTTTACTGAAGCTTTCTTT. The chain combines TRBV19 with TRBJ1-1; 7 positions match TRBD1. The CDR3 extends over 16 amino acids. Germline assignment: CDR1 LNHDA and CDR2 SQIVND (reference sequence). V lost 2 bases to trimming and J lost 5 bases; unmatched junction nucleotides: 11.

The chain employs TRBV4-2 and TRBJ1-2; D is ambiguous. CDR1 LGHNA and CDR2 YNFKEQ come from the germline V gene. Trimming cost V 0 bases and J 8 bases, with 13 bases left between them. This CDR3 contains 14 residues. CDR3 sequence: CASSQDRRLRGYTF. DNA of the CDR3: TGTGCCAGCAGCCAAGACAGGAGGCTGAGGGGCTACACCTTC.

The chain joins TRBV5-1 to TRBJ2-3; 15 bases map to TRBD2. Germline V gene data show CDR1 as SGHRS and CDR2 as YFSETQ. CDR3 length: 18 amino acids. The ends lost 4 bases at V and 3 bases at J; junction bases unmatched: 9. CDR3 region: CASSHGLAGGLGTDTQYF. CDR3 sequence (DNA): TGCGCCAGCAGCCACGGACTAGCGGGGGGGCTTGGGACAGATACGCAGTATTTT.

The chain joins TRBV7-6 to TRBJ1-6; D may be TRBD1 (6 bases). The CDR3 contains 14 residues. Germline CDR1 is SGHVS and CDR2 is FNYEAQ. The V and J ends lost 2 bases and 8 bases respectively, with 10 bases between them. CDR3 protein: CASSLQGRDSPLHF. For the CDR3, the DNA is TGTGCCAGCAGCTTACAGGGGCGAGATTCACCCCTCCACTTT.

In the case of this clone: Other DNA variants within this sample encode the same CDR3. The CDR3 is CASSVRGTGELFF. CDR3 nucleotides: TGTGCCAGCAGTGTGCGGGGGACCGGGGAGCTGTTTTTT. The chain combines TRBV2 with TRBJ2-2; the match to TRBD2 covers 7 bases. Trimming took 4 bases from V and 5 from J; bases not matched to a gene: 1. This CDR3 has 13 residues. CDR1 is SNHLY and CDR2 is FYNNEI in the germline V gene.

In this sample, this clone turned up a few times. The rearrangement joins TRBV4-1 to TRBJ1-4; TRBD1 aligns across 9 bases. The CDR3 is 14 residues long. Germline trimming cut 4 bases from V and 4 bases from J; bases unmatched to any gene: 1. Germline loops: CDR1 MGHRA, CDR2 YSYEKL. For the CDR3, the DNA is TGCGCCAGCAGCCTGGGACAGGGTAATGAAAAACTGTTTTTT. Translated: CASSLGQGNEKLFF.

CDR3 sequence reads: CASSQEQAGNYGYTF. In DNA, the CDR3 is TGCGCCAGCAGCCAAGAACAGGCTGGGAACTATGGCTACACCTTC. The chain links TRBV4-1 to TRBJ1-2; D might be TRBD1 (5 bases). CDR1 and CDR2 (germline): MGHRA, YSYEKL. The CDR3 contains 15 residues. The V end was cut by 0 bases, the J end by 2 bases, with 10 bases between.

This clone was observed once. The chain carries TRBV19 and TRBJ1-5, with D perhaps matching TRBD1 (6 bases). V lost 4 bases to trimming and J lost 2 bases, with 15 bases between them. This CDR3 is 16 amino acids long. Germline V CDR1 and CDR2: LNHDA, SQIVND (reference sequence). The CDR3 region is CASSTRQALGNQPQHF. The DNA of the CDR3 is TGTGCCAGTAGTACAAGACAGGCTTTGGGCAATCAGCCCCAGCATTTT.

J is TRBJ2-1 and V is TRBV6-5, with 8 nucleotides matching TRBD1. The CDR3 runs 15 residues. The V gene's germline CDR1 is MNHEY and CDR2 SVGAGI. With 6 bases clipped from V and 3 bases from J, the junction kept 7 bases outside the gene matches. CDR3 in DNA: TGTGCCAGCAGCAGGTGGGACAGGCTCTACAATGAGCAGTTCTTC. As protein: CASSRWDRLYNEQFF.

The chain couples TRBV19 to TRBJ1-5; 8 bases map to TRBD1. Germline assignment: CDR1 LNHDA and CDR2 SQIVND (reference sequence). The CDR3 runs 15 residues. The ends lost 3 bases at V and 6 bases at J; junction bases unmatched: 7. CDR3 coding DNA: TGTGCCAGTAGTATCTCACAGGGGGTAGGTCAGCCCCAGCATTTT. Protein sequence: CASSISQGVGQPQHF.

The chain is built from TRBV6-1 and TRBJ1-1; perhaps TRBD1 as D (6 bases). Germline V gives CDR1 MNHNS, CDR2 SASEGT. The V and J ends lost 3 bases and 7 bases respectively, with 12 bases between them. This CDR3 is built from 13 residues. The CDR3 sequence is CASSEWGPFEAFF. The CDR3 coding sequence is TGTGCCAGCAGTGAGTGGGGGCCCTTTGAAGCTTTCTTT.

The chain recombines TRBV5-1 with TRBJ2-1, with 7 bases fitting TRBD2. The CDR3 runs to 15 residues. V was clipped by 0 bases and J by 4 bases; unmatched bases: 4. Germline CDR1 is SGHRS and CDR2 is YFSETQ. The chain's CDR3 is CASSLVASGYNEQFF. In DNA form, the CDR3 reads TGCGCCAGCAGCTTGGTAGCTAGCGGATACAATGAGCAGTTCTTC.

This chain joins TRBV6-5 and TRBJ1-1, with D maybe TRBD1 (5 bases). Trimming took off 2 bases at V and 1 base at J, with 8 bases between the two ends. This CDR3 is built from 14 residues. The germline V gene has CDR1 MNHEY and CDR2 SVGAGI. The CDR3 reads CASSYGARNTEAFF. The DNA for the CDR3 is TGTGCCAGCAGTTACGGGGCCCGGAACACTGAAGCTTTCTTT.

The V and J genes are TRBV7-9 and TRBJ1-2; 8 nucleotides match TRBD1. The V and J ends lost 6 bases and 4 bases, in that order; junction bases with no gene match: 4. Germline CDR1 SEHNR, CDR2 FQNEAQ (reference sequence). The length of the CDR3 is 13 residues. The DNA of the CDR3 is TGTGCCAGCAGTCCCGACAGGGGCTATGGCTACACCTTC. Protein: CASSPDRGYGYTF.

The chain couples TRBV9 to TRBJ1-1; 7 bases match TRBD1. Germline loops: CDR1 SGDLS, CDR2 YYNGEE. The CDR3 is made up of 17 amino acids. V dropped 3 bases and J dropped 1; count of bases not matched to a gene: 12. In DNA form, the CDR3 reads TGTGCCAGCAGCGGCCCCCCGGGACAGCCCTCGAACACTGAAGCTTTCTTT. Amino acids: CASSGPPGQPSNTEAFF.

As DNA, the CDR3 is TGTGCCAGCAGCTTGACAGGGGGCGAATCCGAGCAGTACTTC. As protein: CASSLTGGESEQYF. V usage is TRBV11-3 and J usage is TRBJ2-7; 10 bases fit TRBD1. After removal of 3 bases from V and 6 bases from J, the junction contained 5 bases not matched to a gene. From germline, CDR1 is SGHNT and CDR2 YENEEA. The CDR3 contains 14 residues.

The V gene is TRBV4-1, the J gene TRBJ2-1; 10 nucleotides agree with TRBD2. After removal of 2 bases from V and 8 bases from J, the junction contained 12 bases not matched to a gene. This CDR3 region has 17 residues. Germline assignment: CDR1 MGHRA and CDR2 YSYEKL. CDR3 in amino acids: CASSQSSGTSVLDEQFF. For the CDR3, the DNA is TGCGCCAGCAGCCAATCCTCCGGGACTAGCGTACTCGATGAGCAGTTCTTC.

The J gene is TRBJ1-1, the V gene TRBV6-1, with D possibly matching TRBD1 (5 bases). The CDR3 totals 16 residues. V dropped 2 bases and J dropped 3 bases, with 16 bases sitting between them. Germline CDR1 and CDR2: MNHNS and SASEGT. CDR3 amino acids: CASSEFTGTGDTEAFF. The CDR3 nucleotides are TGTGCCAGCAGTGAATTCACCGGTACAGGTGACACTGAAGCTTTCTTT.

V usage is TRBV7-2 and J usage is TRBJ1-1; 7 bases align to TRBD1. Germline CDR1 and CDR2: SGHTA and FQGNSA. Trimming removed 5 bases from V and 0 bases from J; junction bases left unmatched: 3. The CDR3 consists of 14 residues. The CDR3 coding sequence is TGTGCCAGCAGCCGGGGACAGATGAACACTGAAGCTTTCTTT. It is translated as CASSRGQMNTEAFF.

The rearrangement uses TRBV27 and TRBJ1-1; D may be TRBD1 (5 bases). CDR1 is MNHEY and CDR2 is SMNVEV in the germline V gene (reference sequence). Trimming stripped 7 bases from V and 5 bases from J, with 14 bases between. The CDR3 covers 13 residues. The CDR3 region is CASKYRGRTEAFF. The CDR3 nucleotides read TGTGCCAGCAAATATAGGGGCCGAACTGAAGCTTTCTTT.

This sequence joins TRBV14 and TRBJ1-1; D perhaps matches TRBD1 (5 bases). CDR3 length: 13 residues. The V and J ends lost 1 base and 6 bases respectively, with 9 bases between them. CDR1 SGHDN and CDR2 FVKESK come from the germline V gene. CDR3 region: CASSQVWGAEAFF. In DNA form, the CDR3 reads TGTGCCAGCAGCCAAGTATGGGGGGCTGAAGCTTTCTTT.

With regard to this clone: This specimen includes other DNA sequences encoding the same CDR3. The gene calls are TRBV25-1 and TRBJ2-3; TRBD1 matches at 9 bases. The CDR3 sequence is 17 residues long. V was pared by 3 bases and J by 4 bases, with 11 bases of the junction left unmatched. Germline-derived CDR1 and CDR2 are MGHDK and SYGVNS. This CDR3 reads CASSDPGQGFSADTQYF. The DNA for the CDR3 is TGTGCCAGCAGTGACCCCGGACAGGGGTTTTCAGCAGATACGCAGTATTTT.

The chain links TRBV2 to TRBJ1-1; D call uncertain. There are 13 residues in the CDR3. Germline V gene sequence: CDR1 SNHLY, CDR2 FYNNEI. V was pared by 8 bases and J by 6 bases, with 16 bases between. The CDR3 nucleotides are TGTGCCAGCCATAACCCGACGAGGGCTGAAGCTTTCTTT. This sequence encodes CASHNPTRAEAFF. The full variable domain, completed using reference TRBV2 and TRBJ1-1, is EPEVTQTPSHQVTQMGQEVILRCVPISNHLYFYWYRQILGQKVEFLVSFYNNEISEKSEIFDDQFSVERPDGSNFTLKIRSTKLEDSAMYFCASHNPTRAEAFFGQGTRLTVV.

The chain carries TRBV11-2 and TRBJ2-7; a weak D match, TRBD2 (6 bases). This CDR3 region has 15 residues. In germline, CDR1 is SGHAT, CDR2 FQNNGV. The germline V and J ends were trimmed by 1 base and 3 bases, with 13 bases remaining between them. CDR3 amino acids: CASSLGVSGDYEQYF. The CDR3 DNA sequence: TGTGCCAGCAGCTTAGGCGTCTCGGGGGACTACGAGCAGTACTTC.

The chain is built from TRBV7-9 and TRBJ1-2; 7 bases agree with TRBD1. Germline CDR1 SEHNR, CDR2 FQNEAQ (reference sequence). V gave up 4 bases and J gave up 2 bases; unmatched junction bases: 16. This CDR3 has 18 residues. CDR3 sequence (DNA): TGTGCCAGCAGCTCATCCCGGAGACAGGGAAACCAGAACTATGGCTACACCTTC. Its protein is CASSSSRRQGNQNYGYTF.

The sample holds one count of this clone. The chain combines TRBV2 with TRBJ1-2; weak D call: TRBD1 (6 bases). The germline gives CDR1 SNHLY, CDR2 FYNNEI. Trimming stripped 7 bases from V and 4 bases from J, with 13 bases between. The CDR3 has 13 residues. In DNA, the CDR3 is TGTGCCAGCAATAACGACAGGTCCTATGGCTACACCTTC. It yields the protein CASNNDRSYGYTF.